A selection of T cell receptor beta chains follows, all from one sample in a study of cytomegalovirus exposure and HLA in healthy donors. Assay: immunoSEQ multiplex PCR; the TCRdb copy retains only in-frame clones and omits some. The top ten hold roughly an eighth of the sample, which has fewer than 200,000 clones, roughly 76% seen once. What was sequenced was PBMCs. Every receptor here comes from a woman aged 50 to 60 in good health and CMV-seronegative. Each CDR3 is given with its conserved first and last residue. Each record gives: clone size, V gene, D gene, J gene, CDR3 protein, CDR3 DNA. D genes are given only for firm matches. Only some rows state a clone size, as once, few, many or a class for expanded clones.

>-|TRBV6-1|-|TRBJ2-1
CASSLSDRYNEQFF
TGTGCCAGCAGTCTAAGCGACAGGTACAATGAGCAGTTCTTC
>once|TRBV13|TRBD2|TRBJ2-7
CASSRGLAGGRGEQYF
TGTGCCAGCAGCCGAGGACTAGCGGGGGGGCGCGGCGAGCAGTACTTC
>-|TRBV6-1|-|TRBJ2-7
CATVGDGTKSYEQYF
TGTGCCACCGTAGGTGATGGGACAAAGTCCTACGAGCAGTACTTC
>once|TRBV19|-|TRBJ1-6
CASSSGASSPLHF
TGTGCCAGTAGTTCAGGGGCCAGTTCACCCCTCCACTTT
>-|TRBV7-9|-|TRBJ1-5
CASSLRGNGQPQHF
TGTGCCAGCAGCTTAAGGGGGAATGGTCAGCCCCAGCATTTT
>-|TRBV5-1|TRBD1|TRBJ2-3
CASSQGQGADTQYF
TGCGCCAGCAGCCAGGGACAGGGCGCAGATACGCAGTATTTT
>-|TRBV2|TRBD2|TRBJ2-1
CASRTSGVTNEQFF
TGTGCCAGCAGGACTAGCGGGGTTACGAATGAGCAGTTCTTC
>-|TRBV4-1|TRBD1|TRBJ2-1
CASSQNPQGATGNEQFF
TGCGCCAGCAGCCAAAACCCACAGGGGGCGACGGGGAATGAGCAGTTCTTC
>few|TRBV30|TRBD1|TRBJ1-2
CAWARGYGYTF
TGTGCCTGGGCCAGGGGGTATGGCTACACCTTC
>-|TRBV6-1|-|TRBJ1-2
CASSVPGYAYGYTF
TGTGCCAGCAGTGTGCCGGGGTATGCCTATGGCTACACCTTC
>-|TRBV9|TRBD1|TRBJ2-1
CASSVTGGQGVDEQFF
TGTGCCAGCAGCGTAACCGGTGGACAGGGGGTCGATGAGCAGTTCTTC
>few|TRBV5-8|TRBD2|TRBJ2-5
CASRLGLAVTRETQYF
TGTGCCAGCAGGTTAGGACTAGCGGTGACACGAGAGACCCAGTACTTC
>-|TRBV9|TRBD2|TRBJ2-7
CASSETSGGPYEQYF
TGTGCCAGCAGCGAGACTAGCGGGGGGCCTTACGAGCAGTACTTC
>few|TRBV29-1|-|TRBJ1-5
CSVGDGQGQPQHF
TGCAGCGTGGGGGACGGTCAGGGGCAGCCCCAGCATTTT
>-|TRBV19|-|TRBJ1-3
CASSPSRVGVSGNTIYF
TGTGCCAGTAGTCCCTCCAGGGTAGGGGTCTCTGGAAACACCATATATTTT
>-|TRBV19|TRBD1|TRBJ1-5
CASSTLQGNVEPQHF
TGTGCCAGTAGTACACTACAGGGGAATGTTGAGCCCCAGCATTTT
>-|TRBV5-5|TRBD1|TRBJ1-4
CASSDVRGRYEKLFF
TGTGCCAGCAGCGACGTCAGGGGGCGGTATGAAAAACTGTTTTTT
>-|TRBV5-4|TRBD1|TRBJ1-2
CASSLGGQANYGYTF
TGTGCCAGCAGCTTGGGGGGACAGGCGAACTATGGCTACACCTTC
>-|TRBV11-2|TRBD1|TRBJ2-3
CASSYGQGEDTQYF
TGTGCCAGCAGTTACGGACAGGGTGAGGATACGCAGTATTTT
>-|TRBV28|-|TRBJ2-7
CASSLGAAYEQYF
TGTGCCAGCAGTTTAGGGGCAGCCTACGAGCAGTACTTC
>-|TRBV21-1|-|TRBJ2-7
CASSRHRGQGGYEQYF
TGTGCCAGCAGCAGACACCGGGGACAGGGGGGTTACGAGCAGTACTTC
>once|TRBV27|-|TRBJ2-6
CASSFYRVAGANVLTF
TGTGCCAGCAGTTTTTACAGGGTTGCTGGGGCCAACGTCCTGACTTTC
>-|TRBV9|-|TRBJ1-1
CASNQDGLNTEAFF
TGTGCCAGCAACCAGGATGGGCTGAACACTGAAGCTTTCTTT
>few|TRBV9|-|TRBJ2-1
CASSVYDSSNNEQFF
TGTGCCAGCAGCGTATATGACAGCTCTAACAATGAGCAGTTCTTC
>-|TRBV21-1|-|TRBJ2-3
CASRSSPVIDTQYF
TGTGCCAGCAGGTCAAGCCCGGTGATAGATACGCAGTATTTT
>-|TRBV7-3|-|TRBJ1-1
CASSSKNTEAFF
TGTGCCAGCAGCTCCAAGAACACTGAAGCTTTCTTT
>-|TRBV5-1|-|TRBJ2-7
CASSMIGGEQYF
TGCGCCAGCAGTATGATCGGGGGCGAGCAGTACTTC
>once|TRBV4-1|-|TRBJ1-1
CASSQADGQVVNKAFF
TGCGCCAGCAGCCAAGCCGACGGCCAGGTCGTAAATAAAGCTTTCTTT
>-|TRBV4-1|-|TRBJ2-7
CASSQDAGRSYEQYF
TGCGCCAGCAGCCAAGATGCTGGGAGGAGCTACGAGCAGTACTTC
>-|TRBV4-1|TRBD1|TRBJ1-2
CASSPHTGGGYGYTF
TGCGCCAGCAGCCCGCACACAGGGGGCGGGTATGGCTACACCTTC
>-|TRBV27|TRBD1|TRBJ2-7
CASSLRGPHEQYF
TGTGCCAGCAGTTTGAGGGGGCCCCACGAGCAGTACTTC
>-|TRBV30|-|TRBJ1-2
CAWSVHSGIRYTF
TGTGCCTGGAGTGTACATTCGGGGATCCGCTACACCTTC
>-|TRBV13|-|TRBJ1-6
CASQRAYNSPLHF
TGTGCCAGCCAGCGGGCCTATAATTCACCCCTCCACTTT
>-|TRBV11-2|-|TRBJ2-1
CASSSDSNEQFF
TGTGCCAGCAGTTCGGACAGTAATGAGCAGTTCTTC
>-|TRBV6-6|-|TRBJ2-3
CASRPTGKQYF
TGTGCCAGCAGGCCTACAGGGAAACAGTATTTT
>-|TRBV15|TRBD2|TRBJ2-5
CATSRDRTSGYGSSQSQYF
TGTGCCACCAGCAGAGATAGGACTAGCGGGTATGGATCTTCCCAGTCCCAGTACTTC
>-|TRBV5-6|-|TRBJ1-4
CASSIVLDANEKLFF
TGTGCCAGCAGTATCGTTCTAGACGCTAATGAAAAACTGTTTTTT
>-|TRBV7-2|TRBD2|TRBJ2-7
CASRETGGSYEQYF
TGTGCCAGCAGGGAGACGGGGGGCTCCTACGAGCAGTACTTC
>-|TRBV2|TRBD2|TRBJ2-5
CASSEGAGGGETQYF
TGTGCCAGCAGTGAAGGAGCGGGGGGTGGGGAGACCCAGTACTTC
>-|TRBV10-3|-|TRBJ1-1
CAISKQGLNTEAFF
TGTGCCATCAGCAAACAGGGTCTGAACACTGAAGCTTTCTTT
>many|TRBV6-1|TRBD2|TRBJ2-7
CASSETPSGGGEQYF
TGTGCCAGCAGTGAAACGCCTAGCGGGGGCGGCGAGCAGTACTTC